The 6 T cell receptor beta chains given below trace back to one sample, sequenced in a study of naive and memory T cell subsets. Study-wide results and limits: Naive repertoires, especially CD8, held a few larger clonotypes, possibly memory cells re-expressing CD45RA.

An equimolar mix of two oligonucleotides served as the beta constant-region primer for TRBC1 and TRBC2. Nested alpha and beta constant-region primers with the SP2 primer drove four PCR rounds on ligated cDNA. One entry per CDR3 protein, called by TCRdb with MiXCR from the UMI-ligation and nested PCR reads. The data contain around 93,000 distinct CDR3 sequences, approximately 11% of them seen just once; the ten biggest clones take up more than 0.13%. Their recognized antigens are unknown. Specimen: naive CD4+ T cells from blood. The receptors stem from a human donor in good health.

There are a few counts of this clonotype. V is TRBV6-2 or TRBV6-3 and J is TRBJ2-7; D uncertain. The ends were cut back, 8 bases at V and 2 bases at J, with 19 bases in the middle. The CDR3 spans 15 residues. Germline V gives CDR1 MNHEY, CDR2 SVGEGT. The CDR3 protein is CASPEVAVDAYEQYF. The CDR3 DNA is TGTGCCAGCCCCGAAGTGGCGGTAGACGCCTACGAGCAGTACTTC.

This clonotype was counted many times. V gene TRBV5-1 combines with J gene TRBJ2-2; 9 bases map to TRBD1. The length of the CDR3 is 18 residues. Per germline, CDR1 SGHRS and CDR2 YFSETQ. With V trimmed by 4 bases and J by 6 bases, 16 bases remained unmatched. CDR3 amino acids: CASSGGGTGLSASGELFF. The CDR3 nucleotides are TGCGCCAGCAGCGGAGGAGGGACAGGGCTATCGGCGTCCGGGGAGCTGTTTTTT.

There are many counts of this clonotype. The J gene is TRBJ2-1, the V gene TRBV20-1, with TRBD2 matching over 8 bases. This CDR3 is 13 amino acids long. Per the germline V gene, CDR1 is DFQATT and CDR2 is SNEGSKA (reference sequence). V shed 3 bases, J shed 7 bases, and the junction held 5 bases outside the gene matches. Written as DNA, the CDR3 is TGCAGTGCTAGGCCAGCGGGAGTGAATGAGCAGTTCTTC. Translating gives CSARPAGVNEQFF.

In this sample, this clonotype turned up many times. The chain employs TRBV24-1 and TRBJ1-6, with unresolved D. The length of the CDR3 is 13 residues. Germline V gene lookup returns CDR1 KGHDR and CDR2 SFDVKD. The germline V and J ends were trimmed by 7 bases and 8 bases, with 11 bases remaining between them. CDR3 nucleotide sequence: TGTGCCACCAGGAGGGCGGTGGATTCACCCCTCCACTTT. As protein: CATRRAVDSPLHF.

This clonotype was seen more than once but under ten times. The V gene is TRBV23-1, the J gene TRBJ1-5, with 8 nucleotides matching TRBD1. TRBV23-1 qualifies as an ORF whose function is uncertain. Losses at the gene ends were 4 bases for V and 7 bases for J; bases not matched to a gene: 6. CDR3 size: 14 residues. CDR3 nucleotide sequence: TGCGCCAGCAGTCGGACAGGGCTACACCAGCCCCAGCATTTT. Its translation is CASSRTGLHQPQHF.

The V gene is TRBV20-1, the J gene TRBJ2-4, with 8 bases lining up with TRBD1. CDR1 and CDR2 from the germline V gene are DFQATT and SNEGSKA (reference sequence). The CDR3 is made up of 15 amino acids. V trimming: 5 bases; J trimming: 0 bases; junction bases outside the gene matches: 6. The CDR3 region has the DNA TGCAGTGCTTCGCGACAGGGGCTAGCCAAAAACATTCAGTACTTC. It specifies CSASRQGLAKNIQYF.